A single sample is the source of the 22 T cell receptor beta chains below, sequenced in a study of CD8+ T cells in alopecia areata (dated by TCRdb to between 2017 and 2018). Libraries were prepared through the immunoSEQ multiplex PCR assay. RNA was extracted from all samples and reverse transcribed into cDNA, which served as template for TCR sequencing. Drawn from immuneACCESS, this table holds only the in-frame rearrangements with V and J called that TCRdb kept. Clones are partly lost; checked studies trace under half to an unresolved V gene and leave the rest unexplained. The sample profile shows 90,000 to 150,000 clones; about 50% of them were found once. The ten largest clones represent roughly 0.5% of the sample. Read against the paper, the sample's time point label means: around 29 days on oral tofacitinib. This sample's treatment or condition label indicates: oral pan-JAK inhibitor, 5-10 mg twice daily.

Source: CD4+ T cells sorted from blood, taken at week 4, from a patient treated with tofacitinib. Receptor source: a human donor with alopecia areata.

There are a few counts of this clone. The chain couples TRBV15 to TRBJ2-6; the D gene is possibly TRBD1 (7 bases). CDR3 size: 18 residues. Germline assignment: CDR1 LNHNV and CDR2 YYDKDF (reference sequence). V lost 3 bases and J 1 base, leaving 16 bases between the germline ends. CDR3 nucleotides: TGTGCCACCAGCAGGCGACAGGGCGGGATATCTGGGGCCAACGTCCTGACTTTC. It codes for CATSRRQGGISGANVLTF.

The rearrangement links TRBV29-1 to TRBJ2-7, with 8 positions matching TRBD1. This CDR3 region has 16 residues. CDR1 is SQVTM, CDR2 ANQGSEA, per germline. With 4 bases clipped from V and 1 base from J, the junction kept 12 bases outside the gene matches. The CDR3 spells CSVVFRPGGPSYEQYF. The DNA of the CDR3 is TGCAGCGTTGTATTCCGACCAGGGGGCCCTTCCTACGAGCAGTACTTC.

Only a few counts were recorded for this clone. V is TRBV28 and J is TRBJ1-5; tentatively, D is TRBD1 (6 bases). The CDR3 is 15 residues long. CDR1 MDHEN and CDR2 SYDVKM come from the germline V gene. Trimming removed 5 bases at V and 3 bases at J, with 14 bases between. The CDR3 reads CASSRGAGFNQPQHF. The CDR3 region has the DNA TGTGCCAGCAGTAGGGGGGCAGGATTCAATCAGCCCCAGCATTTT.

The V call is TRBV29-1, the J call TRBJ1-1; D remains ambiguous. Germline V lookup: CDR1 SQVTM, CDR2 ANQGSEA. This CDR3 spans 14 amino acids. Between the trimmed V and J ends, which lost 2 bases and 0 bases, there was a span of 10 bases. The CDR3 DNA follows: TGCAGCGTTGAACGAGGGATCATGAACACTGAAGCTTTCTTT. This encodes CSVERGIMNTEAFF.

The V and J genes are TRBV6-1 and TRBJ2-4; D unresolved. CDR1 is MNHNS and CDR2 is SASEGT in the germline V gene. This CDR3 has 15 amino acids. Trimming stripped 6 bases from V and 0 bases from J, with 12 bases between. The CDR3 region has the DNA TGTGCCAGCAGGGTGGAGTTTCTAGCCAAAAACATTCAGTACTTC. It encodes CASRVEFLAKNIQYF.

This clone was detected a few times. This rearrangement joins TRBV4-1 to TRBJ2-5; D call uncertain. There are 13 residues in the CDR3. Per the germline V gene, CDR1 is MGHRA and CDR2 is YSYEKL. The V and J ends lost 8 bases and 5 bases respectively, with 15 bases between them. The CDR3 DNA sequence: TGCGCCAGCTCCTCGTCAGTAATGGAGACCCAGTACTTC. Translated, it gives CASSSSVMETQYF.

This chain links TRBV29-1 with TRBJ1-5; 7 positions agree with TRBD1. With 4 bases clipped from V and 4 bases from J, the junction kept 4 bases outside the gene matches. Germline CDR1 SQVTM, CDR2 ANQGSEA. The CDR3 has 13 residues. CDR3 loop: CSVVEQGNQPQHF. For the CDR3, the DNA is TGCAGCGTTGTAGAACAGGGGAATCAGCCCCAGCATTTT. Looking up the rest from reference TRBV29-1 and TRBJ1-5 gives the full variable domain: SAVISQKPSRDICQRGTSLTIQCQVDSQVTMMFWYRQQPGQSLTLIATANQGSEATYESGFVIDKFPISRPNLTFSTLTVSNMSPEDSSIYLCSVVEQGNQPQHFGDGTRLSIL.

A few counts support this clone. CDR3 residues: CSAARGTEAFF. The CDR3 DNA is TGCAGCGCTGCCCGAGGGACTGAAGCTTTCTTT. The J gene is TRBJ1-1, the V gene TRBV29-1; D not resolved. CDR1 is SQVTM and CDR2 is ANQGSEA in the germline V gene. This CDR3 region has 11 residues. Between the trimmed V and J ends, which lost 7 bases and 5 bases, there was a span of 11 bases. Based on the CDR3 plus reference TRBV29-1 and TRBJ1-1, the full variable domain is SAVISQKPSRDICQRGTSLTIQCQVDSQVTMMFWYRQQPGQSLTLIATANQGSEATYESGFVIDKFPISRPNLTFSTLTVSNMSPEDSSIYLCSAARGTEAFFGQGTRLTVV.

The J gene is TRBJ1-5, the V gene TRBV5-6; no definite D call. V was clipped by 4 bases and J by 3 bases, with 11 bases between them. This CDR3 comprises 14 residues. Germline loops: CDR1 SGHDT, CDR2 YYEEEE. The CDR3 region is CASSPSRFNQPQHF. CDR3 bases: TGTGCCAGCAGCCCGTCTAGGTTCAATCAGCCCCAGCATTTT.

In this sample, this clone turned up once. The CDR3 bases are TGCGCCAGCAGCTTTGGGCAGGGGATATCTGCAGGAGATACGCAGTATTTT. This encodes CASSFGQGISAGDTQYF. V usage is TRBV5-1 and J usage is TRBJ2-3, with D perhaps matching TRBD1 (6 bases). The CDR3 sequence is 17 residues long. From germline, CDR1 is SGHRS and CDR2 YFSETQ. V was pared by 2 bases and J by 5 bases, with 21 bases between.

The rearrangement links TRBV15 to TRBJ2-5; the match to TRBD1 covers 7 bases. The germline V gene encodes CDR1 LNHNV and CDR2 YYDKDF (reference sequence). Trimming cost V 1 base and J 4 bases; bases outside gene matches: 0. This CDR3 spans 13 amino acids. The DNA for the CDR3 is TGTGCCACCAGCAGAGCAGGGGGAGAGACCCAGTACTTC. This encodes CATSRAGGETQYF.

The chain recombines TRBV30 with TRBJ1-1; D remains ambiguous. CDR1 GTSNPN and CDR2 SVGIG come from the germline V gene (reference sequence). Trimming shortened V by 0 bases and J by 6 bases, and 8 bases separated the two germline ends. This CDR3 spans 12 amino acids. CDR3 DNA sequence: TGTGCCTGGAGTGTAATGAGGGCTGAAGCTTTCTTT. Its protein product is CAWSVMRAEAFF.

Only a few counts were recorded for this clone. The chain is built from TRBV30 and TRBJ2-6, with 7 positions matching TRBD2. The CDR3 sequence is 15 residues long. The V gene's germline CDR1 is GTSNPN and CDR2 SVGIG (reference sequence). The ends lost 7 bases at V and 0 bases at J; junction bases unmatched: 6. CDR3 sequence reads: CALTTGGSGANVLTF. The CDR3 DNA is TGTGCCTTAACTACGGGGGGCTCTGGGGCCAACGTCCTGACTTTC.

The chain employs TRBV29-1 and TRBJ2-7; unclear D gene. The germline V gene encodes CDR1 SQVTM and CDR2 ANQGSEA. The CDR3 totals 14 residues. Trimming shortened V by 5 bases and J by 6 bases, and 20 bases separated the two germline ends. The CDR3 sequence: CSVSFSAVGAEQYF. In DNA form, the CDR3 reads TGCAGCGTTAGCTTCTCAGCAGTGGGCGCCGAGCAGTACTTC.

This clone was counted only a few times. The V and J genes are TRBV29-1 and TRBJ2-5; no firm D call. The CDR3 loop spans 12 amino acids. The V end lost 8 bases, the J end lost 2 bases, and 12 bases lay between the germline ends. In germline, CDR1 is SQVTM, CDR2 ANQGSEA. The CDR3 region has the DNA TGCAGCATCCCGTGGCAGCAAGAGACCCAGTACTTC. It codes for CSIPWQQETQYF.

V and J are TRBV5-6 and TRBJ2-1; TRBD2 is a possible D gene (5 bases). The V gene's germline CDR1 is SGHDT and CDR2 YYEEEE. The germline V and J ends were trimmed by 2 bases and 7 bases, with 16 bases remaining between them. CDR3 length: 15 amino acids. The CDR3 region is CASSFETRDLNEQFF. The CDR3 region has the DNA TGTGCCAGCAGCTTCGAAACTAGAGATTTGAATGAGCAGTTCTTC.

The chain carries TRBV5-4 and TRBJ1-1; D unclear. Trimming cost V 4 bases and J 2 bases, with 9 bases left between them. The germline gives CDR1 SGHNT, CDR2 YYREEE (reference sequence). This CDR3 comprises 13 residues. The DNA for the CDR3 is TGTGCCAGCAGCCCCCGGTCAAACACTGAAGCTTTCTTT. Translated, it gives CASSPRSNTEAFF.

This sequence joins TRBV27 and TRBJ1-2; D call uncertain. The V end was cut by 6 bases, the J end by 0 bases, with 14 bases between. The CDR3 contains 15 residues. Looked up from germline, CDR1 is MNHEY and CDR2 is SMNVEV (reference sequence). CDR3 DNA sequence: TGTGCCAGCAGCCCAAGGGCGTCGACTAACTATGGCTACACCTTC. Amino acids: CASSPRASTNYGYTF.

This clone was recorded once. The genes are TRBV30 and TRBJ2-1; D is uncertain. This CDR3 is 13 amino acids long. With 4 bases removed from V and 9 bases from J, the gap between germline ends came to 16 bases. CDR1 is GTSNPN and CDR2 is SVGIG in the germline V gene (reference sequence). This CDR3 reads CAWIQAERTEQFF. The CDR3 nucleotides read TGTGCCTGGATCCAGGCAGAAAGGACTGAGCAGTTCTTC.

The chain couples TRBV30 to TRBJ2-7; 13 bases are a match to TRBD2. The V segment lost 4 bases and the J segment 5 bases; nucleotides outside the gene matches: 11. Per germline, CDR1 GTSNPN and CDR2 SVGIG (reference sequence). The CDR3 spans 16 residues. CDR3 region: CAWTLLAGGPLDEQYF. Written as DNA, the CDR3 is TGTGCCTGGACCCTACTAGCGGGAGGGCCCCTCGACGAGCAGTACTTC.

This clone was observed a few times. This chain links TRBV7-9 with TRBJ2-1; 7 nucleotides align to TRBD2. This CDR3 comprises 15 residues. Per germline, CDR1 SEHNR and CDR2 FQNEAQ (reference sequence). The V segment lost 2 bases and the J segment 6 bases; nucleotides outside the gene matches: 7. CDR3 coding DNA: TGTGCCAGCAGCTTACGCGGGGGAAGGGTCAATGAGCAGTTCTTC. Its translation: CASSLRGGRVNEQFF. The full variable domain, its missing parts supplied by reference TRBV7-9 and TRBJ2-1, is DTGVSQNPRHKITKRGQNVTFRCDPISEHNRLYWYRQTLGQGPEFLTYFQNEAQLEKSRLLSDRFSAERPKGSFSTLEIQRTEQGDSAMYLCASSLRGGRVNEQFFGPGTRLTVL.

The genes are TRBV5-6 and TRBJ1-2; D may be TRBD1 (5 bases). V was clipped by 3 bases and J by 3 bases, with 15 bases between them. This CDR3 comprises 15 residues. Germline V gene data show CDR1 as SGHDT and CDR2 as YYEEEE. In DNA, the CDR3 is TGTGCCAGCAGCTCGGGACGGCAAGAATACTATGGCTACACCTTC. Its protein product is CASSSGRQEYYGYTF. Combining the CDR3 with reference TRBV5-6 and TRBJ1-2 gives the whole variable domain DAGVTQSPTHLIKTRGQQVTLRCSPKSGHDTVSWYQQALGQGPQFIFQYYEEEERQRGNFPDRFSGHQFPNYSSELNVNALLLGDSALYLCASSSGRQEYYGYTFGSGTRLTVV.